The 21 T cell receptor beta chains in this list originate from one sample, sequenced in a study of beta chain features in type 1 diabetes. Study results and limitations: TCRB CDR3s were moderately but significantly shorter in Type 1 diabetes patients in all four CD4+ subsets.

Reverse transcription of all isolated RNA meant that expressed TCRB transcripts were sequenced. Sequencing used immunoSEQ multiplex PCR; TCRdb keeps in-frame clones, though not all of them. The table shows 350,000 to 400,000 clones, with around 12% occurring only once. The antigens of these receptors remain unknown. Sequencing input: naive CD4+ T cells from blood. The receptors derive from a woman between 18 and 29 years old with type 1 diabetes.

This clone was picked up a small number of times. The rearrangement links TRBV19 to TRBJ2-3, with TRBD2 identical over 7 bases. Trimming cost V 9 bases and J 9 bases; bases outside gene matches: 3. The CDR3 is 10 residues long. The germline V gene encodes CDR1 LNHDA and CDR2 SQIVND (reference sequence). The CDR3 region is CARRDYTQYF. The DNA of the CDR3 is TGTGCCAGGAGGGACTACACGCAGTATTTT.

The J gene is TRBJ2-7, the V gene TRBV5-1; TRBD1 agrees at 7 bases. There are 14 residues in the CDR3. V was pared by 4 bases and J by 3 bases, with 7 bases of the junction left unmatched. Germline lookup yields CDR1 SGHRS and CDR2 YFSETQ. CDR3 in DNA: TGCGCCAGCAGCACCGGACAGGCTAACTACGAGCAGTACTTC. Protein: CASSTGQANYEQYF.

V is TRBV18 and J is TRBJ1-2; TRBD1 is a possible D gene (6 bases). The CDR3 totals 13 residues. Germline-derived CDR1 and CDR2 are KGHSH and LQKENI. Trimming removed 5 bases from V and 6 bases from J, with 13 bases in between. The CDR3 sequence is CASSNREEDGYTF. CDR3 nucleotide sequence: TGTGCCAGCTCAAACAGGGAAGAGGATGGCTACACCTTC.

This clone was counted a few times. J is TRBJ2-5 and V is TRBV7-8; perhaps TRBD2 as D (6 bases). The CDR3 covers 15 residues. V lost 0 bases, J lost 5 bases, and 13 bases lay in between. Per germline, CDR1 SGHVS and CDR2 FQNEAQ. The DNA of the CDR3 is TGTGCCAGCAGCTTAGCGGCATCAGGAGGGGAGACCCAGTACTTC. This codes for CASSLAASGGETQYF. Variable domain in full (rest from reference TRBV7-8 and TRBJ2-5): GAGVSQSPRYKVAKRGQDVALRCDPISGHVSLFWYQQALGQGPEFLTYFQNEAQLDKSGLPSDRFFAERPEGSVSTLKIQRTQQEDSAVYLCASSLAASGGETQYFGPGTRLLVL.

J is TRBJ1-2 and V is TRBV6-5; 8 bases map to TRBD1. The CDR3 loop spans 14 amino acids. J lost 3 bases, V lost 6 bases, and 6 bases had no gene match. Germline V gene lookup returns CDR1 MNHEY and CDR2 SVGAGI. The CDR3 nucleotides read TGTGCCAGCAGAGGACAGGGTTTGTACTATGGCTACACCTTC. The encoded protein is CASRGQGLYYGYTF.

This clone has a handful of counts. The chain is built from TRBV7-2 and TRBJ1-5, with TRBD1 matching over 8 bases. Germline CDR1 reads SGHTA; CDR2 reads FQGNSA. V dropped 0 bases and J dropped 1; count of bases not matched to a gene: 5. There are 17 residues in the CDR3. The CDR3 region has the DNA TGTGCCAGCAGCTTAGCCCTTACAGGGGGGAGCAATCAGCCCCAGCATTTT. Protein sequence: CASSLALTGGSNQPQHF.

This clone was detected a few times. This sequence joins TRBV14 and TRBJ2-7; D remains unclear. Germline V CDR1 and CDR2: SGHDN, FVKESK. V gave up 1 base and J gave up 10 bases, with 8 bases separating them. The length of the CDR3 is 11 residues. In nucleotides, the CDR3 is TGTGCCAGCAGCCAAGGAGGCCCCCAGTACTTC. Protein product: CASSQGGPQYF.

This rearrangement joins TRBV7-2 to TRBJ2-1; maybe TRBD2 (5 bases). Trimming left V 3 bases short and J 2 bases short, with 8 bases between. There are 14 residues in the CDR3. Germline loops: CDR1 SGHTA, CDR2 FQGNSA. The CDR3 DNA sequence: TGTGCCAGCAGCTTCAGCGGCACCTACAATGAGCAGTTCTTC. Translated: CASSFSGTYNEQFF.

In this sample, this clone turned up a few times. V is TRBV9 and J is TRBJ1-1; 7 nucleotides agree with TRBD1. J lost 12 bases, V lost 0 bases, and 8 bases had no gene match. The CDR3 has 13 residues. Germline CDR1 SGDLS, CDR2 YYNGEE. CDR3: CASSVVGGTETFF. CDR3 coding DNA: TGTGCCAGCAGCGTAGTTGGGGGGACAGAAACTTTCTTT.

This CDR3 reads CAGADGSQADTQYF. In DNA form, the CDR3 reads TGTGCCGGCGCAGACGGGAGTCAGGCGGATACGCAGTATTTT. V is TRBV18 and J is TRBJ2-3, with a weak D call TRBD2 (6 bases). The CDR3 is made up of 14 amino acids. Germline CDR1 reads KGHSH; CDR2 reads LQKENI. The germline V and J ends were trimmed by 11 bases and 6 bases, with 21 bases remaining between them.

The CDR3 reads CASSDPGQGGETQYF. CDR3 nucleotide sequence: TGTGCCAGCAGTGATCCGGGACAGGGAGGAGAGACCCAGTACTTC. The gene calls are TRBV25-1 and TRBJ2-5; 9 positions match TRBD1. This CDR3 has 15 residues. From germline, CDR1 is MGHDK and CDR2 SYGVNS. J lost 4 bases, V lost 3 bases, and 6 bases had no gene match.

The rearrangement joins TRBV2 to TRBJ2-5, with a weak D call TRBD2 (6 bases). CDR1 is SNHLY and CDR2 is FYNNEI in the germline V gene. The CDR3 length is 14 residues. V lost 6 bases and J lost 5, with 16 bases in between. The CDR3 is CASSRDGGRETQYF. The CDR3 DNA reads as TGTGCCAGCAGCCGGGACGGGGGTCGGGAGACCCAGTACTTC.

This clone was counted between two and nine times. Germline and junction disagree at one end, which may indicate a read error. V is TRBV6-5 and J is TRBJ1-5; possibly TRBD1 for D (6 bases). The CDR3 loop spans 13 amino acids. Germline V lookup: CDR1 MNHEY, CDR2 SVGAGI. As DNA, the CDR3 is TGTGCCAGCAGTTACCAGGGGAATCTGCCCCAGCATTTT. It specifies CASSYQGNLPQHF.

V and J are TRBV28 and TRBJ1-1; the D gene is possibly TRBD1 (5 bases). This CDR3 has 13 amino acids. V was pared by 4 bases and J by 4 bases, with 10 bases between. In germline, CDR1 is MDHEN, CDR2 SYDVKM. CDR3 bases: TGTGCCAGCAGTTGGACGGGACTCACTGAAGCTTTCTTT. Translation: CASSWTGLTEAFF.

Only a few counts were recorded for this clone. This chain joins TRBV19 and TRBJ1-6; D gene uncertain. This CDR3 is built from 15 residues. The V and J ends lost 0 bases and 10 bases respectively, with 13 bases between them. Germline V CDR1 and CDR2: LNHDA, SQIVND (reference sequence). CDR3: CASSIERRKRSPLHF. The CDR3 coding sequence is TGTGCCAGTAGTATAGAGCGGAGGAAGCGATCACCCCTCCACTTT.

This chain uses TRBV5-4 with TRBJ2-3, with 8 nucleotides matching TRBD2. CDR3 length equals 16 residues. Trimming took 0 bases from V and 0 from J; bases not matched to a gene: 3. CDR1 and CDR2 from the germline V gene are SGHNT and YYREEE (reference sequence). CDR3 DNA: TGTGCCAGCAGCTTGGGACTAGCGACTAGCACAGATACGCAGTATTTT. Its translation: CASSLGLATSTDTQYF.

This clone was recorded a few times. V is TRBV5-4 and J is TRBJ2-3; TRBD2 aligns across 10 bases. Germline CDR1 is SGHNT and CDR2 is YYREEE (reference sequence). The CDR3 has 16 amino acids. The junction had 4 bases not matched to a gene; V was cut back by 0 bases and J by 3 bases. CDR3: CASSLELAGPTDTQYF. Here the CDR3 DNA reads TGTGCCAGCAGCTTGGAACTAGCGGGGCCTACAGATACGCAGTATTTT.

This clone occurred a few times. The chain has TRBV19 and TRBJ1-5; 8 bases agree with TRBD1. The CDR3 covers 14 residues. The V gene's germline CDR1 is LNHDA and CDR2 SQIVND (reference sequence). V shed 6 bases, J shed 3 bases, and the junction held 4 bases outside the gene matches. The CDR3 DNA sequence: TGTGCCAGTAGCCGGACAGGGCTCAATCAGCCCCAGCATTTT. This gives the protein CASSRTGLNQPQHF.

This clone came up a few times. This sample includes further DNA sequences coding for the same CDR3. The chain combines TRBV29-1 with TRBJ1-5; 7 bases fit TRBD1. Losses at the gene ends were 6 bases for V and 0 bases for J; bases not matched to a gene: 2. This CDR3 contains 13 residues. The germline V gene has CDR1 SQVTM and CDR2 ANQGSEA. The CDR3 region is CSVGTDSNQPQHF. CDR3 nucleotides: TGCAGCGTGGGGACAGATAGCAATCAGCCCCAGCATTTT.

This chain connects TRBV7-2 to TRBJ1-2; D is possibly TRBD1 (6 bases). V shed 6 bases and J shed 8 bases, with 16 bases lying between them. In germline, CDR1 is SGHTA, CDR2 FQGNSA. The CDR3 is 13 residues long. The CDR3 loop is CASSYIQGQGYTF. The DNA for the CDR3 is TGTGCCAGCAGTTACATCCAGGGGCAAGGCTACACCTTC. Full variable domain (missing parts from reference TRBV7-2 and TRBJ1-2): GAGVSQSPSNKVTEKGKDVELRCDPISGHTALYWYRQSLGQGLEFLIYFQGNSAPDKSGLPSDRFSAERTGGSVSTLTIQRTQQEDSAVYLCASSYIQGQGYTFGSGTRLTVV.

This clone was picked up a small number of times. The chain links TRBV4-3 to TRBJ2-7; D is perhaps TRBD2 (6 bases). The CDR3 has 15 residues. Germline V CDR1 and CDR2: LGHNA, YSLEER. Trimming pared 0 bases from V and 2 bases from J, leaving 11 bases between. The DNA of the CDR3 is TGCGCCAGCAGCCAAGATATTAGCGGTCCCTACGAGCAGTACTTC. Protein product: CASSQDISGPYEQYF.